Listed below are T cell receptor beta chains from one sample, sequenced in a study of PD-L1 blockade in urothelial cancer. The table came from immunoSEQ multiplex PCR; TCRdb's copy has only in-frame clones and leaves some out. Of around 56,000 clones listed, roughly 86% are singletons. Here the sequenced sample was PBMCs, taken around atezolizumab (anti-PD-L1) treatment. These receptors all stem from a man aged 45-65 years with urothelial cancer. CDR3s include the opening cysteine and the closing phenylalanine or tryptophan. The D gene is left open where the match is weak. Clone size is shown for a subset of rows, as once, few, many or a class of expanded clone.

>TRBV5-1|-|TRBD1|TRBJ1-3
CASRDRGAGNTIYF
TGCGCCAGCAGGGACAGGGGAGCTGGAAACACCATATATTTT
>TRBV18|-|TRBD2|TRBJ2-1
CASSPGLAGEQFF
TGTGCCAGCTCACCAGGACTAGCGGGTGAGCAGTTCTTC
>TRBV6-5|once|-|TRBJ1-5
CASSYSIRDQPQHF
TGTGCCAGCAGTTACTCGATTAGAGATCAGCCCCAGCATTTT
>TRBV4-2|once|TRBD1|TRBJ1-4
CASSPSKTGGPEKLFF
TGTGCCAGCAGCCCATCAAAGACAGGGGGTCCTGAAAAACTGTTTTTT
>TRBV21-1|-|-|TRBJ2-3
CASSKGLGLATDTQYF
TGTGCCAGCAGCAAAGGACTAGGACTAGCGACAGATACGCAGTATTTT
>TRBV6-1|-|TRBD1|TRBJ2-7
CASSAGTGVEEQYF
TGTGCCAGCAGTGCCGGGACAGGGGTTGAAGAGCAGTACTTC
>TRBV7-9|-|-|TRBJ1-5
CASSPSRETWARQPQHF
TGTGCCAGCAGCCCATCGAGGGAGACCTGGGCTCGTCAGCCCCAGCATTTT
>TRBV6-6|-|-|TRBJ2-5
CASSYTRTGKETQYF
TGTGCCAGCAGTTACACTAGGACGGGGAAAGAGACCCAGTACTTC
>TRBV28|once|TRBD2|TRBJ2-7
CASSFFSGRYEQYF
TGTGCCAGCAGTTTTTTTAGCGGGAGATACGAGCAGTACTTC
>TRBV28|-|TRBD2|TRBJ2-1
CASIVGGLAGGEQFF
TGTGCCAGCATCGTAGGGGGACTAGCGGGAGGAGAGCAGTTCTTC
>TRBV6-5|-|-|TRBJ2-2
CASRAGGLNTGELFF
TGTGCCAGCAGGGCCGGGGGACTGAACACCGGGGAGCTGTTTTTT
>TRBV30|once|-|TRBJ1-5
CAWSVLSGQPQHF
TGTGCCTGGAGTGTACTATCCGGACAGCCCCAGCATTTT
>TRBV7-3|-|TRBD2|TRBJ2-1
CASSSPTSGTGNEQFF
TGTGCCAGCAGCTCCCCCACTAGCGGGACGGGCAATGAGCAGTTCTTC
>TRBV11-2|once|TRBD1|TRBJ1-1
CASSPPGQALNTEAFF
TGTGCCAGCAGCCCTCCCGGACAGGCCTTGAACACTGAAGCTTTCTTT
>TRBV10-3|-|-|TRBJ2-6
CAISDSGNGVSGANVLTF
TGTGCCATCAGTGACTCCGGGAATGGGGTGTCTGGGGCCAACGTCCTGACTTTC
>TRBV6-1|-|TRBD2|TRBJ2-3
CASSETSGRGDTQYF
TGTGCCAGCAGCGAGACTAGCGGGAGAGGTGATACGCAGTATTTT
>TRBV18|-|TRBD2|TRBJ2-1
CASSPVTSGFSYNEQFF
TGTGCCAGCTCACCAGTCACTAGCGGGTTCTCCTACAATGAGCAGTTCTTC
>TRBV11-3|-|-|TRBJ2-7
CASSLGIAGSSYEQYF
TGTGCCAGCAGCCTGGGGATCGCGGGCAGCTCCTACGAGCAGTACTTC
>TRBV27|few|TRBD2|TRBJ2-7
CASSKREEDEQYF
TGTGCCAGCAGTAAGCGGGAGGAGGACGAGCAGTACTTC
>TRBV27|-|-|TRBJ2-2
CASSSFGLSTGELFF
TGTGCCAGCAGTTCCTTCGGACTGAGCACCGGGGAGCTGTTTTTT
>TRBV28|-|-|TRBJ2-1
CASSLDRYNEQFF
TGTGCCAGCAGTTTAGACAGATACAATGAGCAGTTCTTC
>TRBV28|-|-|TRBJ1-2
CASRQTGFYGYTF
TGTGCCAGCAGACAAACGGGGTTCTATGGCTACACCTTC
>TRBV5-1|-|TRBD2|TRBJ2-2
CASSTISGSFLTGELFF
TGCGCCAGCAGCACTATTAGCGGGAGTTTTTTGACCGGGGAGCTGTTTTTT
>TRBV30|-|-|TRBJ2-2
CAWSNRGSGELFF
TGTGCCTGGAGTAATCGGGGAAGCGGGGAGCTGTTTTTT
>TRBV4-1|-|TRBD1|TRBJ1-4
CASSQDGTGFEKLFF
TGCGCCAGCAGCCAAGATGGGACAGGGTTTGAAAAACTGTTTTTT
>TRBV11-2|once|-|TRBJ2-5
CASSLWGPGLSVTETQYF
TGTGCCAGCAGCTTGTGGGGGCCGGGTTTATCCGTGACTGAGACCCAGTACTTC
>TRBV5-1|-|TRBD1|TRBJ2-7
CASSSNRGYEQYF
TGCGCCAGCAGCTCAAACAGGGGCTACGAGCAGTACTTC
>TRBV27|once|TRBD1|TRBJ1-6
CASSRVQPPGQGPPLHF
TGTGCCAGCAGTCGAGTGCAGCCTCCGGGACAGGGTCCACCCCTCCACTTT
>TRBV6-1|-|-|TRBJ2-4
CASTLHMTLPNIQYF
TGTGCCAGCACCCTTCACATGACACTCCCCAACATTCAGTACTTC
>TRBV7-3|few|TRBD1|TRBJ2-7
CASSSQTGGQQYF
TGTGCCAGCAGCTCCCAGACAGGGGGCCAGCAGTACTTC
>TRBV27|-|TRBD2|TRBJ2-1
CASSFSTSGSKQFF
TGTGCCAGCAGTTTTTCGACTAGCGGGAGTAAGCAGTTCTTC
>TRBV19|-|-|TRBJ1-2
CASSTGEYGYTF
TGTGCCAGCTCGACAGGAGAGTATGGCTACACCTTC
>TRBV7-9|once|TRBD1|TRBJ2-3
CASSTQGGTDTQYF
TGTGCCAGCAGCACACAGGGGGGTACAGATACGCAGTATTTT
>TRBV9|-|TRBD1|TRBJ1-2
CASSPTGQGINYGYTF
TGTGCCAGCAGCCCTACAGGACAGGGAATTAACTATGGCTACACCTTC
>TRBV7-8|-|TRBD1|TRBJ2-1
CASSLAQIGQGLRYGNEQFF
TGTGCCAGCAGCTTAGCGCAAATAGGACAGGGCCTTCGATATGGCAATGAGCAGTTCTTC
>TRBV28|-|TRBD2|TRBJ2-4
CASKLTGGKNIQYF
TGTGCCAGCAAACTTACGGGGGGCAAAAACATTCAGTACTTC
>TRBV30|-|TRBD1|TRBJ2-1
CAWSGTGRYGEQFF
TGTGCCTGGAGTGGGACAGGGCGCTATGGTGAGCAGTTCTTC
>TRBV7-2|few|-|TRBJ2-2
CASSLNRDENGELFF
TGTGCCAGCAGCCTAAACAGGGATGAAAACGGGGAGCTGTTTTTT
>TRBV28|-|TRBD1|TRBJ1-2
CASSPTLGQGAGDYGYTF
TGTGCCAGCAGTCCTACGCTAGGACAGGGGGCCGGGGACTATGGCTACACCTTC
>TRBV7-2|-|TRBD2|TRBJ2-1
CASSLYYPGLAGGEQFF
TGTGCCAGCAGCTTGTACTACCCGGGACTAGCGGGGGGGGAGCAGTTCTTC
>TRBV5-1|-|-|TRBJ2-2
CASSLSGTGELFF
TGCGCCAGCAGCTTAAGCGGCACCGGGGAGCTGTTTTTT